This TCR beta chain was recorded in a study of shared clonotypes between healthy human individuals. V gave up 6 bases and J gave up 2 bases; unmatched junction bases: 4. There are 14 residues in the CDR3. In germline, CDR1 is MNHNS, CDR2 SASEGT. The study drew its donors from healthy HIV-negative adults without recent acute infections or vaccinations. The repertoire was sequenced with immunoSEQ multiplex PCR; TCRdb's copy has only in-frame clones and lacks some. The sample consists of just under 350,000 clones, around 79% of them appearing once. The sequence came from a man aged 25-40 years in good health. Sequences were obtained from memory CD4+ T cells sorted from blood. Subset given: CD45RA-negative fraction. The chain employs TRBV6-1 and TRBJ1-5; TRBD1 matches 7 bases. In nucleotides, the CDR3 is TGTGCCAGCAGAACCACAGGGGGCAATCAGCCCCAGCATTTT. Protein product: CASRTTGGNQPQHF.